This T cell receptor (beta chain) originates from a study of blood T cell repertoires in COVID-19 (dated by TCRdb to 2020 to 2021). Regarding the research as a whole: The collaborator samples originated in the United States, Italy and Spain and spanned the acute and convalescent phases of COVID-19. The prospective study material was composed of cDNA or gDNA derived from T cells, B-cell-depleted T cells, or PBMCs. Subjects who had been exposed to COVID-19, were actively infected with it, or had recovered from it provided the deeply sampled blood TCRbeta repertoires that made up the dataset. The repertoires were released in a freely available public database meant as a resource for research on the immune response to SARS-CoV-2. Samples were obtained from the ongoing ImmuneRACE study (first 160 participants) and from over 1,000 subjects provided by 6 global collaborators. A de-identified subject ID, COVID-19 status, age in years and sex were almost always included in the sample metadata. Where available, HLA class I and class II types were obtained from metadata supplied by the sample provider rather than from assay-based typing. The research as a whole found: The amount of clinical and demographic metadata varied by source and participant and was provided uncurated.

The collaborating institutions used their own protocols to collect whole blood in K2EDTA tubes. For TCRbeta analysis, collaborators shipped samples as frozen whole blood, isolated PBMCs, or DNA extracted from either of those sample types. V is shortened by 6 bases, J by 5 bases, and the region joining them spans 19 bases. The germline V gene provides CDR1 WSHSY and CDR2 SAAADI. The CDR3, from cysteine to phenylalanine, totals 15 residues. The retained sequence is limited to the CDR3, 45 bases, with the frame set at the first base. TCRbeta CDR3 regions were amplified from genomic DNA using the immunoSEQ Assay, a bias-controlled multiplex PCR. On the authors' methods: The number of nucleated cells in each sample was estimated from the amplification of reference gene primers within the assay. Sequence reads were collapsed and filtered to measure the absolute abundance of every unique TCRbeta CDR3 rearrangement. For each sample, productive Simpson clonality was calculated by taking the square root of Simpson's diversity index across productive rearrangements. The immuneACCESS repertoire file appears here via TCRdb, limited to in-frame rearrangements. These files lack a portion of the clones; in checked studies, under half of the deficit traces to unresolved V genes, and the cause of the others is not known. D and trimming come from the DNA, and the V and J calls and clone size come from that table. Across this sample there are 250,000 or so clones, with 86% seen only once. 10% to 15% of the sample belongs to the ten largest clones.

Points on this clone: Its antigen is not yet known. There are no base qualities to consult, and no much larger clone falls within one base.

The sample was peripheral blood. The receptor was derived from an elderly man with acute or convalescent COVID-19. Here the chain combines TRBV10-2 and TRBJ1-2; TRBD1 might be the D gene, on 5 matching bases. The nucleotide sequence reads as follows: TGCGCCAGCAGCGCTGACTCCAGCCGGGGGTATGGCTACACCTTC. Translated, this gives CASSADSSRGYGYTF.